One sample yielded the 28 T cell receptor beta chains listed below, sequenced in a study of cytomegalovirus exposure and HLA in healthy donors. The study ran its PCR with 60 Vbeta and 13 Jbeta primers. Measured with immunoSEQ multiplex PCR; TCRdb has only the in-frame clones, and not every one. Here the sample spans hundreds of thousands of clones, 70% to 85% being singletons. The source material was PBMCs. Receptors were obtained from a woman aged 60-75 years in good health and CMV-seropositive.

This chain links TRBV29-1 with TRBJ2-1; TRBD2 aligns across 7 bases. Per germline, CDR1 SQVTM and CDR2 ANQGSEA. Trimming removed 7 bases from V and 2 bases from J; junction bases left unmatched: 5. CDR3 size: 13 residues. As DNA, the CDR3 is TGCAGCGATCCCAGCGGGGCCTACAATGAGCAGTTCTTC. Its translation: CSDPSGAYNEQFF.

CDR3 in amino acids: CASSDLAGGLDEQFF. The CDR3 coding sequence is TGTGCCAGCAGCGACCTAGCGGGAGGGCTCGATGAGCAGTTCTTC. The gene calls are TRBV9 and TRBJ2-1; 12 bases are shared with TRBD2. This CDR3 contains 15 residues. The V segment lost 3 bases and the J segment 8 bases; nucleotides outside the gene matches: 6. Germline loops: CDR1 SGDLS, CDR2 YYNGEE. Filled out from reference TRBV9 and TRBJ2-1, the complete variable domain reads DSGVTQTPKHLITATGQRVTLRCSPRSGDLSVYWYQQSLDQGLQFLIQYYNGEERAKGNILERFSAQQFPDLHSELNLSSLELGDSALYFCASSDLAGGLDEQFFGPGTRLTVL.

The CDR3 coding sequence is TGCAGCATAGGGCGGGGCGACTATGGCTACACCTTC. Encoded protein: CSIGRGDYGYTF. The chain combines TRBV29-1 with TRBJ1-2, with D perhaps matching TRBD1 (5 bases). The CDR3 loop spans 12 amino acids. CDR1 is SQVTM and CDR2 is ANQGSEA in the germline V gene. Trimming took 8 bases from V and 3 from J, leaving 13 bases between them.

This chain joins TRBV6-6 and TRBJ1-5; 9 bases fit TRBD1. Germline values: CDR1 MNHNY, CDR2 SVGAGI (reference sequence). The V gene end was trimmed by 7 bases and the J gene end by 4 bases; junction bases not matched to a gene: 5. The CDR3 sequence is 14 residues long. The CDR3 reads CASTSGTGNQPQHF. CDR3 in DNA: TGTGCCAGCACCTCCGGGACAGGGAATCAGCCCCAGCATTTT.

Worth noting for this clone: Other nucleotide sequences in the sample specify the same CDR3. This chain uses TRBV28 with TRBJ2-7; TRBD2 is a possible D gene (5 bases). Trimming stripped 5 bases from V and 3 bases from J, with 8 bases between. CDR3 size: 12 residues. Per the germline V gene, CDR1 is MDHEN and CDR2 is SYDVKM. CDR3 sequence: CASSLGVYEQYF. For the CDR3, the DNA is TGTGCCAGCAGTCTCGGGGTCTACGAGCAGTACTTC.

The CDR3 region is CASSESRGENEQFF. The CDR3 coding sequence is TGCGCCAGCAGTGAGTCTCGGGGGGAGAATGAGCAGTTCTTC. The rearrangement joins TRBV10-2 to TRBJ2-1; 7 nucleotides match TRBD2. CDR3 length: 14 amino acids. Per the germline V gene, CDR1 is WSHSY and CDR2 is SAAADI. Trimming at V came to 0 bases and at J to 7 bases, leaving 3 bases not matched to a gene.

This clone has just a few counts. This chain's CDR3 is CAISITSGVDEQYF. The CDR3 DNA reads TGTGCCATCAGTATAACTAGCGGGGTTGACGAGCAGTACTTC. This chain links TRBV10-3 with TRBJ2-7, with 10 bases identical to TRBD2. Germline V gene data show CDR1 as ENHRY and CDR2 as SYGVKD. The V segment lost 5 bases and the J segment 5 bases; nucleotides outside the gene matches: 6. The CDR3 is 14 residues long.

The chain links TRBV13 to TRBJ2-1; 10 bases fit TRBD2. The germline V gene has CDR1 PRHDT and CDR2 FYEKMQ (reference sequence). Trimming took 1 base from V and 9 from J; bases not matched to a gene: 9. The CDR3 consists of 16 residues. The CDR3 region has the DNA TGTGCCAGCAGCTTAGAGGCTAGCGGGAGTAACGCTGAGCAGTTCTTC. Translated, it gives CASSLEASGSNAEQFF.

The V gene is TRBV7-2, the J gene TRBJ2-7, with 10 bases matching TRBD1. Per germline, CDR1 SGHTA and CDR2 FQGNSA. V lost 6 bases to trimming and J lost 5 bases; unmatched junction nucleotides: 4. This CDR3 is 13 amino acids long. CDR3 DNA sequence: TGTGCCAGCAGTCACGGACAGGGGGACGAGCAGTACTTC. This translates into CASSHGQGDEQYF.

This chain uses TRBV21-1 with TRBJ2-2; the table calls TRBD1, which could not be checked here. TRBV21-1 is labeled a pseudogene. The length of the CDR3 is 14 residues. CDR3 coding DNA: TGTGCCAGCATCGGCAGGGTGGGTAGGGGGGAGCTGTTTTTT. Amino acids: CASIGRVGRGELFF.

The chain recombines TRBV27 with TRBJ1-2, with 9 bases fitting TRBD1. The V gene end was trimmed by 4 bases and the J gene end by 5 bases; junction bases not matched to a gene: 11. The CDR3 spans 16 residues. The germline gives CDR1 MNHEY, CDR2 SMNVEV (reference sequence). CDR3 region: CASSSLGSGQGYGYTF. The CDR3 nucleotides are TGTGCCAGCAGTTCCCTCGGGAGCGGACAGGGGTATGGCTACACCTTC.

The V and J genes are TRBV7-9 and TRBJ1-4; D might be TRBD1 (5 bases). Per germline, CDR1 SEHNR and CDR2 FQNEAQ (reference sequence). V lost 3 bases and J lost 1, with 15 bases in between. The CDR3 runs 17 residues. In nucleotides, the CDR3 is TGTGCCAGCAGCTTGGATAGGGGCCACCAAACTAATGAAAAACTGTTTTTT. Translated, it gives CASSLDRGHQTNEKLFF.

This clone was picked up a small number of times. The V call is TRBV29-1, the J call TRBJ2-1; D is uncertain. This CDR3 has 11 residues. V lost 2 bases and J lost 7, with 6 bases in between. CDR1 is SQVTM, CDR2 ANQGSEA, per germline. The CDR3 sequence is CSVEPRNEQFF. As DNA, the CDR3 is TGCAGCGTTGAACCCCGGAATGAGCAGTTCTTC.

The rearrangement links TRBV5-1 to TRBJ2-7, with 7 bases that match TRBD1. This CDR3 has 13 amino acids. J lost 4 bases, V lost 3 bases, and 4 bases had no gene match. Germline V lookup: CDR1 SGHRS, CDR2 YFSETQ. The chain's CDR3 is CASSSGTAYEQYF. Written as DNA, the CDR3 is TGCGCCAGCAGCTCTGGGACAGCATACGAGCAGTACTTC.

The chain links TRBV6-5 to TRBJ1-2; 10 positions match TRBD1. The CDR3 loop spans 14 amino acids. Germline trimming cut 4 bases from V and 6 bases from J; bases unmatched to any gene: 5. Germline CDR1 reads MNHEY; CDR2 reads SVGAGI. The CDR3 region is CASSFRTGGDGYTF. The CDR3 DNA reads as TGTGCCAGCAGTTTCCGGACAGGGGGGGATGGCTACACCTTC.

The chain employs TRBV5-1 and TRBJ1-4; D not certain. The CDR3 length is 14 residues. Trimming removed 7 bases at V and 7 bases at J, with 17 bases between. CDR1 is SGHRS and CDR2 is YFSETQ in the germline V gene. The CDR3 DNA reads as TGCGCCAGCGGTCCGCGGGGTTCGGCTGAAAAACTGTTTTTT. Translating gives CASGPRGSAEKLFF.

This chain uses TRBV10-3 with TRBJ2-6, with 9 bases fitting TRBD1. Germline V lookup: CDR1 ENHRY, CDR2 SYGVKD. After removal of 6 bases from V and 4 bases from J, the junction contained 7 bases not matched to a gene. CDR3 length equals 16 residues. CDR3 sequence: CAISGDRASGANVLTF. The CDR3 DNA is TGTGCCATCAGCGGGGACAGGGCCTCGGGGGCCAACGTCCTGACTTTC.

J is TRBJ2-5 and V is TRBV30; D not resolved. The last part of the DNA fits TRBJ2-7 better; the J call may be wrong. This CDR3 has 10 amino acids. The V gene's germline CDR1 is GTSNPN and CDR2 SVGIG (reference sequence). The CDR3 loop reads CAWSDYEQYF. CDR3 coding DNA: TGTGCCTGGAGTGATTACGAGCAGTACTTC.

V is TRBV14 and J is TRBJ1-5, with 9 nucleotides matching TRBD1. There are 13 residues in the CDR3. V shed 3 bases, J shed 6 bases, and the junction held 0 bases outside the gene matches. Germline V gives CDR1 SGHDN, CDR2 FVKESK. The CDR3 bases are TGTGCCAGCAGCCAGACAGGGGGTCAGCCCCAGCATTTT. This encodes CASSQTGGQPQHF.

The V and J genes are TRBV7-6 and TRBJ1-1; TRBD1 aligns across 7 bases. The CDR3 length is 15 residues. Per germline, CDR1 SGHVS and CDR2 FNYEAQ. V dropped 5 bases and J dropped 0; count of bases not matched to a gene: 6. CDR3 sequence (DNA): TGTGCCAGCAGCCCAGGGACAGCCATGAACACTGAAGCTTTCTTT. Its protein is CASSPGTAMNTEAFF.

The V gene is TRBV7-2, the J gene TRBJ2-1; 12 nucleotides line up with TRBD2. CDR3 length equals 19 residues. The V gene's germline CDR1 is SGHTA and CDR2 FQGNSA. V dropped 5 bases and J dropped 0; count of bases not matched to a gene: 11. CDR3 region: CASSARGLAGDHSYNEQFF. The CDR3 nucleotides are TGTGCCAGCAGCGCCAGGGGACTAGCGGGTGACCACTCCTACAATGAGCAGTTCTTC. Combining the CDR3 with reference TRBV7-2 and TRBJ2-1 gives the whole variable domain GAGVSQSPSNKVTEKGKDVELRCDPISGHTALYWYRQSLGQGLEFLIYFQGNSAPDKSGLPSDRFSAERTGGSVSTLTIQRTQQEDSAVYLCASSARGLAGDHSYNEQFFGPGTRLTVL.

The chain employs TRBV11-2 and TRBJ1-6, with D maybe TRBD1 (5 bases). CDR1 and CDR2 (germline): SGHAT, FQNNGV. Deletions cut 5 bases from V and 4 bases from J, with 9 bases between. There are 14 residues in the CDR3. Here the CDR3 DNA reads TGTGCCAGCAGCCCGACAGTATATAATTCACCCCTCCACTTT. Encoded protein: CASSPTVYNSPLHF. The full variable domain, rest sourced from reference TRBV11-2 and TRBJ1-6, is EAGVAQSPRYKIIEKRQSVAFWCNPISGHATLYWYQQILGQGPKLLIQFQNNGVVDDSQLPKDRFSAERLKGVDSTLKIQPAKLEDSAVYLCASSPTVYNSPLHFGNGTRLTVT.

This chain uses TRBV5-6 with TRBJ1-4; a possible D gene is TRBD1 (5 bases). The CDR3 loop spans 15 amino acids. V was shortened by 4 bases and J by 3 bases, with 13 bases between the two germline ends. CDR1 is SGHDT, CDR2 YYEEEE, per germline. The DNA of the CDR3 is TGTGCCAGCAGCCTTAGGGGACTGGCTAATGAAAAACTGTTTTTT. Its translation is CASSLRGLANEKLFF.

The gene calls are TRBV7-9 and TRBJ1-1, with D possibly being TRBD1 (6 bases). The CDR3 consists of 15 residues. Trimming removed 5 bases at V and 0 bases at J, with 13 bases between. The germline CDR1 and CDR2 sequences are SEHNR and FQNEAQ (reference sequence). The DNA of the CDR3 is TGTGCCAGCAGCCCACAGGGATCCTTGAACACTGAAGCTTTCTTT. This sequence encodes CASSPQGSLNTEAFF.

CDR3 in amino acids: CASSLQATNTEAFF. The CDR3 DNA follows: TGCGCCAGCAGCTTGCAGGCCACGAACACTGAAGCTTTCTTT. The V gene is TRBV5-1, the J gene TRBJ1-1; D is uncertain. The V gene lost 1 base and the J gene lost 1 base, with 8 bases spanning the gap. From germline, CDR1 is SGHRS and CDR2 YFSETQ. The CDR3 runs to 14 residues. Full variable domain (outside the CDR3, taken from reference TRBV5-1 and TRBJ1-1): KAGVTQTPRYLIKTRGQQVTLSCSPISGHRSVSWYQQTPGQGLQFLFEYFSETQRNKGNFPGRFSGRQFSNSRSEMNVSTLELGDSALYLCASSLQATNTEAFFGQGTRLTVV.

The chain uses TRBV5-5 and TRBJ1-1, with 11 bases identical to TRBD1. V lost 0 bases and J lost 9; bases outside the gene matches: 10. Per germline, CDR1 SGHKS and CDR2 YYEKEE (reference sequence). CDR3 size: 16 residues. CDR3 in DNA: TGTGCCAGCAGCTTGGGTGGGACAGGGGGAGTTATTAAAGCTTTCTTT. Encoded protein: CASSLGGTGGVIKAFF.

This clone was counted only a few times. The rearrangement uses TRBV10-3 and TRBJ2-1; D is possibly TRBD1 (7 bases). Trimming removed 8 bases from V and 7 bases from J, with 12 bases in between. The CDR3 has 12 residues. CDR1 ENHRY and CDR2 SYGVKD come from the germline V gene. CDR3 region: CAIEAGGNEQFF. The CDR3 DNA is TGTGCCATCGAGGCAGGGGGGAATGAGCAGTTCTTC.

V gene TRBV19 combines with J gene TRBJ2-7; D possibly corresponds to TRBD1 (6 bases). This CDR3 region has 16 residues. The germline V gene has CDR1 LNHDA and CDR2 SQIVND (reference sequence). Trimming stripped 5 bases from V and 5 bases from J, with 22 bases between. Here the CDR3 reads CASSPETGSGVNEQYF. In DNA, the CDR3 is TGTGCCAGTAGTCCCGAGACAGGTTCAGGAGTGAACGAGCAGTACTTC.